This T cell receptor beta chain was found in a study of CD8+ T cells in alopecia areata. Study-wide results and caveats: Normal skin contains resident alphabeta T cells, and these are also sequenced in scalp samples.

In regard to this clone: The target antigen is unknown.

After removal of 6 bases from V and 6 bases from J, the junction contained 12 bases not matched to a gene. This CDR3 has 15 residues. Germline-derived CDR1 and CDR2 are MDHEN and SYDVKM. Reverse transcribed after extraction, RNA yielded cDNA as the sequencing template. The table came from immunoSEQ multiplex PCR; TCRdb's copy has only in-frame clones and leaves some out. The table lists fewer than 200,000 clones, 65% to 75% of them singletons. V gene TRBV28 combines with J gene TRBJ2-3; 7 bases are shared with TRBD1. The input for sequencing was CD8+ T cells sorted from blood, taken at week 0. The sequence came from a human donor with alopecia areata. The CDR3 DNA follows: TGTGCCAGCAGCTTCGACAGGGTAATTCTCGATACGCAGTATTTT. This encodes CASSFDRVILDTQYF.